The 18 T cell receptor beta chains given below trace back to one sample, sequenced in a study of Ad26.COV2.S vaccination and SARS-CoV-2 variants. As to treatment: approximately 18 received Ad26.COV2.S at low or high dose, single or two shots; roughly 5 received placebo; per-sample allocation not given. Day 63 following the first vaccine or placebo injection was when the samples were taken. The data were produced by immunoSEQ multiplex PCR, yet TCRdb's version contains in-frame clones alone and is incomplete. The sample gives about 680,000 clones, around 89% of which show up once; approximately 1.5% is in the top ten. The source was peripheral blood, collected in a trial of Ad26.COV2.S vaccine versus placebo. Receptors were obtained from a person between 18 and 60 years old who received the Ad26.COV2.S COVID-19 vaccine or a placebo.

This clone has only one observation. The chain combines TRBV24-1 with TRBJ1-4; D uncertain. CDR1 and CDR2 (germline): KGHDR, SFDVKD. The CDR3 totals 14 residues. V dropped 4 bases and J dropped 5 bases, with 10 bases sitting between them. This CDR3 reads CATSDNNSNEKLFF. DNA of the CDR3: TGTGCCACCAGTGACAACAACTCCAATGAAAAACTGTTTTTT.

The chain recombines TRBV6-5 with TRBJ2-7; 11 nucleotides agree with TRBD2. Germline CDR1 and CDR2: MNHEY and SVGAGI. The V segment lost 8 bases and the J segment 4 bases; nucleotides outside the gene matches: 10. This CDR3 is 15 amino acids long. CDR3 DNA sequence: TGTGCCAGCCAAACAGGTAGCGGGAGGGGATACGAGCAGTACTTC. This encodes CASQTGSGRGYEQYF.

The gene calls are TRBV10-3 and TRBJ1-1; TRBD1 might be the D (5 bases). The V gene lost 6 bases and the J gene lost 0 bases, with 14 bases spanning the gap. CDR1 is ENHRY and CDR2 is SYGVKD in the germline V gene. CDR3 length equals 15 residues. The CDR3 region is CAIRGQAQVNTEAFF. The DNA of the CDR3 is TGTGCCATCAGAGGGCAGGCACAGGTGAACACTGAAGCTTTCTTT.

The chain recombines TRBV27 with TRBJ2-1, with 11 bases that match TRBD2. The J segment lost 12 bases and the V segment lost 2 bases, leaving 9 bases of the junction unmatched. Germline CDR1 MNHEY, CDR2 SMNVEV (reference sequence). The CDR3 totals 15 residues. The CDR3 loop reads CASSLRLAGGPGQFF. In DNA form, the CDR3 reads TGTGCCAGCAGTTTACGGTTAGCGGGAGGGCCGGGGCAGTTCTTC.

The rearrangement links TRBV27 to TRBJ2-2; 7 nucleotides line up with TRBD1. CDR1 and CDR2 (germline): MNHEY, SMNVEV (reference sequence). This CDR3 comprises 16 residues. The V segment lost 4 bases and the J segment 0 bases; nucleotides outside the gene matches: 5. The CDR3 protein is CASSSTGTANTGELFF. CDR3 nucleotides: TGTGCCAGCAGTTCTACCGGGACAGCGAACACCGGGGAGCTGTTTTTT.

Only a few counts were recorded for this clone. The chain uses TRBV5-1 and TRBJ1-4; TRBD1 might be the D (6 bases). Germline values: CDR1 SGHRS, CDR2 YFSETQ. Trimming stripped 3 bases from V and 0 bases from J, with 9 bases between. The CDR3 consists of 15 residues. CDR3 DNA: TGCGCCAGCAGCTCGGACAGAACAACTAATGAAAAACTGTTTTTT. Translation gives CASSSDRTTNEKLFF.

Here the CDR3 DNA reads TGTGCCAGCAGCACTCCGGGACAGAGCTTCCTGAACACTGAAGCTTTCTTT. It codes for CASSTPGQSFLNTEAFF. This rearrangement joins TRBV5-5 to TRBJ1-1; 7 positions agree with TRBD1. The CDR3 sequence is 17 residues long. Germline V gene data show CDR1 as SGHKS and CDR2 as YYEKEE (reference sequence). V was pared by 4 bases and J by 0 bases, with 12 bases of the junction left unmatched.

The V call is TRBV13, the J call TRBJ2-7; TRBD2 might be the D (8 bases). Trimming took off 5 bases at V and 1 base at J, with 18 bases between the two ends. This CDR3 is 16 amino acids long. Per the germline V gene, CDR1 is PRHDT and CDR2 is FYEKMQ (reference sequence). The CDR3 spells CASSPGGGTSSYEQYF. The CDR3, as DNA: TGTGCCAGCAGCCCAGGGGGGGGGACTAGTTCCTACGAGCAGTACTTC.

The CDR3 here is CASSLEAPMHYEQYF. The DNA of the CDR3 is TGTGCCAGCAGCCTAGAGGCACCGATGCACTACGAGCAGTACTTC. This chain connects TRBV6-5 to TRBJ2-7; D is uncertain. V was trimmed by 6 bases and J by 3 bases, leaving 18 bases between them. The CDR3 is 15 residues long. From germline, CDR1 is MNHEY and CDR2 SVGAGI.

The rearrangement uses TRBV5-1 and TRBJ1-6, with 8 bases that match TRBD1. Unmatched junction bases numbered 7, after V lost 7 bases and J lost 7 bases. Per germline, CDR1 SGHRS and CDR2 YFSETQ. The CDR3 contains 14 residues. CDR3 coding DNA: TGCGCCAGCTCCCCACAGGGGGGGAATTCACCCCTCCACTTT. Encoded protein: CASSPQGGNSPLHF.

The chain joins TRBV19 to TRBJ2-2; 9 nucleotides agree with TRBD1. Germline values: CDR1 LNHDA, CDR2 SQIVND (reference sequence). V lost 3 bases, J lost 6 bases, and 5 bases stayed unmatched. CDR3 size: 15 residues. Here the CDR3 DNA reads TGTGCCAGTAGTATTAGGACAGGGGAGGCCGGGGAGCTGTTTTTT. Encoded protein: CASSIRTGEAGELFF.

The chain uses TRBV12-3 or TRBV12-4 and TRBJ1-1, with D unclear. Between the trimmed V and J ends, which lost 6 bases and 3 bases, there was a span of 11 bases. The CDR3 covers 13 residues. CDR3 bases: TGTGCCAGCAGCTACACGGTCTACACTGAAGCTTTCTTT. Residues: CASSYTVYTEAFF.

The chain recombines TRBV11-2 with TRBJ2-5, with 10 bases aligning to TRBD1. The germline V gene has CDR1 SGHAT and CDR2 FQNNGV. The CDR3 has 15 amino acids. V lost 4 bases, J lost 5 bases, and 7 bases stayed unmatched. Here the CDR3 DNA reads TGTGCCAGCAGCTCGGGACAGGGGTTTAGGGAGACCCAGTACTTC. It codes for CASSSGQGFRETQYF.

The rearrangement uses TRBV18 and TRBJ1-5; tentatively, D is TRBD1 (6 bases). CDR3 length equals 14 residues. Germline V gene sequence: CDR1 KGHSH, CDR2 LQKENI. Trimming cost V 2 bases and J 5 bases, with 10 bases left between them. CDR3 coding DNA: TGTGCCAGCTCACCATACAGGGCCGATCAGCCCCAGCATTTT. Translation gives CASSPYRADQPQHF.

The rearrangement joins TRBV5-1 to TRBJ2-5; D may be TRBD2 (6 bases). The CDR3 contains 14 residues. The V end was cut by 4 bases, the J end by 4 bases, with 14 bases between. Germline V lookup: CDR1 SGHRS, CDR2 YFSETQ. The CDR3 here is CASSTFGGGETQYF. DNA of the CDR3: TGCGCCAGCAGCACCTTTGGGGGAGGAGAGACCCAGTACTTC.

The CDR3 loop reads CAWTGTLNSPLHF. The CDR3 nucleotides are TGTGCCTGGACCGGGACCCTAAATTCACCCCTCCACTTT. V usage is TRBV30 and J usage is TRBJ1-6; D might be TRBD1 (5 bases). Germline CDR1 and CDR2: GTSNPN and SVGIG (reference sequence). The CDR3 is 13 amino acids. The V end lost 4 bases, the J end lost 7 bases, and 11 bases lay between the germline ends.

The sample holds a few counts of this clone. This sequence joins TRBV6-1 and TRBJ1-4; perhaps TRBD1 as D (5 bases). CDR1 and CDR2 (germline): MNHNS, SASEGT. Trimming took off 3 bases at V and 6 bases at J, with 8 bases between the two ends. CDR3 length equals 13 residues. CDR3 in DNA: TGTGCCAGCAGTGAGGGGGGGTATGAAAAACTGTTTTTT. Its translation is CASSEGGYEKLFF.

The genes are TRBV6-2 or TRBV6-3 and TRBJ2-7; 11 bases align to TRBD2. Germline CDR1 reads MNHEY; CDR2 reads SVGEGT. The CDR3 extends over 15 amino acids. The J segment lost 7 bases and the V segment lost 4 bases, leaving 9 bases of the junction unmatched. CDR3 sequence reads: CASSWLLAGVFEQYF. CDR3 nucleotides: TGTGCCAGCAGTTGGTTACTAGCGGGAGTATTTGAGCAGTACTTC.